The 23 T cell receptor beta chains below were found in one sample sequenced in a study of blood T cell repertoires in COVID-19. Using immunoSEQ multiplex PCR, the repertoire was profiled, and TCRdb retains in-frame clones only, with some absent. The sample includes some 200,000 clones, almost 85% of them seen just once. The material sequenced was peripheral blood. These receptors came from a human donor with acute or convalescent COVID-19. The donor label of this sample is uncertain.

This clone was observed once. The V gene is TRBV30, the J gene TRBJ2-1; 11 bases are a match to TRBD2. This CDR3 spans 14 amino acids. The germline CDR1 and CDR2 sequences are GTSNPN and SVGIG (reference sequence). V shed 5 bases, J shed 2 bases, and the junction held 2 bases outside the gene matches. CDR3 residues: CAWLAGGPYNEQFF. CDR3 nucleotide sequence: TGTGCCTGGCTAGCGGGAGGACCCTACAATGAGCAGTTCTTC.

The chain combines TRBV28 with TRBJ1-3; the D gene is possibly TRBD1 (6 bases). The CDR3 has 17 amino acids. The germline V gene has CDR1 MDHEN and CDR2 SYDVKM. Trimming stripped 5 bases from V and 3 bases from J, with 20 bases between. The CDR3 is CASSTSGGAVFGNTIYF. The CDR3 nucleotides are TGTGCCAGCAGTACCTCGGGGGGGGCAGTATTTGGAAACACCATATATTTT.

This chain's CDR3 is CASSLRDRNTGELFF. DNA for the CDR3: TGTGCCAGCAGCTTAAGGGACAGGAACACCGGGGAGCTGTTTTTT. The chain links TRBV7-8 to TRBJ2-2; 7 bases match TRBD1. Trimming at V came to 2 bases and at J to 1 base, leaving 1 base not matched to a gene. The CDR3 is made up of 15 amino acids. In germline, CDR1 is SGHVS, CDR2 FQNEAQ.

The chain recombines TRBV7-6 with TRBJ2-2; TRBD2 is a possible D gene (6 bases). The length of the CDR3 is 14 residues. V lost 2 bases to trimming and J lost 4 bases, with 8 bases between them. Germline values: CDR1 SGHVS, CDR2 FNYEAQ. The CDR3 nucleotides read TGTGCCAGCAGCTTAACTAGCTTCACCGGGGAGCTGTTTTTT. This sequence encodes CASSLTSFTGELFF.

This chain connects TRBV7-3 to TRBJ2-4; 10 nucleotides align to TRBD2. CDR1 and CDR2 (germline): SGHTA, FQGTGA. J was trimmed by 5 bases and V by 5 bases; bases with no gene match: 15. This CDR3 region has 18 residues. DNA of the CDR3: TGTGCCAGCAGCCCGACCGGGGGTCTAGCGGGAGAAGAAAACATTCAGTACTTC. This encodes CASSPTGGLAGEENIQYF.

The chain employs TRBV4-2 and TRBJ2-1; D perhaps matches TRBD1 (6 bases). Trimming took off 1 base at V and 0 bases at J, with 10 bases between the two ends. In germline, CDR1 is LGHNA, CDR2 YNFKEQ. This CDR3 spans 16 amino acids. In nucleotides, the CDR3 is TGTGCCAGCAGCCAAGCCTACAGGGTCTCCTACAATGAGCAGTTCTTC. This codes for CASSQAYRVSYNEQFF.

CDR3 sequence: CASSEEGASRQFF. CDR3 coding DNA: TGCGCCAGCAGCGAGGAGGGGGCGAGTAGGCAGTTCTTC. The chain is built from TRBV5-1 and TRBJ2-1; the D gene is possibly TRBD1 (7 bases). The V end was cut by 4 bases, the J end by 12 bases, with 17 bases between. CDR3 size: 13 residues. CDR1 and CDR2 from the germline V gene are SGHRS and YFSETQ.

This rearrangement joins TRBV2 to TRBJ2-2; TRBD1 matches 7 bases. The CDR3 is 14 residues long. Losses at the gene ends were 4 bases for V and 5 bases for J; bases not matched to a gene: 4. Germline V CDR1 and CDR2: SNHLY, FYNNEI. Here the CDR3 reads CASSVTGLTGELFF. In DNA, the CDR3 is TGTGCCAGCAGTGTGACAGGGCTTACCGGGGAGCTGTTTTTT. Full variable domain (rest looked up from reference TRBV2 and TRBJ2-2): EPEVTQTPSHQVTQMGQEVILRCVPISNHLYFYWYRQILGQKVEFLVSFYNNEISEKSEIFDDQFSVERPDGSNFTLKIRSTKLEDSAMYFCASSVTGLTGELFFGEGSRLTVL.

Here the CDR3 reads CASRGGHYGYTF. CDR3 nucleotides: TGTGCCAGCAGGGGGGGACACTATGGCTACACCTTC. V usage is TRBV28 and J usage is TRBJ1-2, with D possibly being TRBD1 (5 bases). The germline gives CDR1 MDHEN, CDR2 SYDVKM. V lost 6 bases, J lost 3 bases, and 8 bases lay in between. The CDR3 loop spans 12 amino acids.

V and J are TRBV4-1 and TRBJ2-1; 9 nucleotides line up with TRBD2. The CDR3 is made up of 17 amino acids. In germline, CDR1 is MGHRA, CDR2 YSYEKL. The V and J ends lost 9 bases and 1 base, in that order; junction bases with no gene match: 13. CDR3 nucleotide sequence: TGCGCCAGACAAGAGCGGGAGGATATAGGATCCTACAATGAGCAGTTCTTC. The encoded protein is CARQEREDIGSYNEQFF.

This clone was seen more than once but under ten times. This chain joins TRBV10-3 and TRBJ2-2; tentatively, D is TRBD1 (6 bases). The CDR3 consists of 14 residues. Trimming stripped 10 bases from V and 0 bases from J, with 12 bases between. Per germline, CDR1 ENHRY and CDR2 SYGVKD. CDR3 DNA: TGTGCCACCCAGGGGAATGCGAACACCGGGGAGCTGTTTTTT. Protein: CATQGNANTGELFF.

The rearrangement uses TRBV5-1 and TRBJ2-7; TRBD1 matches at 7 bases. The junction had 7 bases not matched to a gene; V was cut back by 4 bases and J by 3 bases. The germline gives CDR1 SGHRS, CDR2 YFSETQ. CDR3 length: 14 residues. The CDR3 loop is CASSNTGDDYEQYF. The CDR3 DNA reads TGCGCCAGCAGCAACACAGGGGACGACTACGAGCAGTACTTC.

The chain's CDR3 is CASSEQMTNQPQHF. CDR3 DNA: TGTGCCAGCAGTGAACAGATGACAAATCAGCCCCAGCATTTT. This rearrangement joins TRBV2 to TRBJ1-5; no firm D call. V lost 2 bases, J lost 4 bases, and 9 bases lay in between. Per the germline V gene, CDR1 is SNHLY and CDR2 is FYNNEI. This CDR3 spans 14 amino acids.

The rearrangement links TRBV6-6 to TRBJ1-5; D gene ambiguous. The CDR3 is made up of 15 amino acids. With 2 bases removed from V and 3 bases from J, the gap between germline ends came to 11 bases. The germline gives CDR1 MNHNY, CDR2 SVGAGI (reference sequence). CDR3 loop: CASSYVERYNQPQHF. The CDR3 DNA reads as TGTGCCAGCAGTTACGTAGAGAGGTACAATCAGCCCCAGCATTTT.

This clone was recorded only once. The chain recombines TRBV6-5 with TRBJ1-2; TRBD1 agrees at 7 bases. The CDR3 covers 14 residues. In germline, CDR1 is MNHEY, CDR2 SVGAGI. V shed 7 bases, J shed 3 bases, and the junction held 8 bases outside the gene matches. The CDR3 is CASTPGGNDYGYTF. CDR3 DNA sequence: TGTGCCAGCACCCCAGGGGGTAATGACTATGGCTACACCTTC.

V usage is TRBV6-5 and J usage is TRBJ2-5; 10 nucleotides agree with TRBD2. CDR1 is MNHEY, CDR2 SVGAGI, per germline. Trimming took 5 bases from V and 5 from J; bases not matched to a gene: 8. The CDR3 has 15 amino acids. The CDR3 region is CASSPTLAGVETQYF. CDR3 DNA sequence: TGTGCCAGCAGTCCTACCCTAGCGGGAGTCGAGACCCAGTACTTC.

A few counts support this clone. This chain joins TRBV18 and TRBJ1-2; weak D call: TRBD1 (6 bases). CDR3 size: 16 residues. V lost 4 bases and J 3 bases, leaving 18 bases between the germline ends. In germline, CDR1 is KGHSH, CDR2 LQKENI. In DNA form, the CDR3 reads TGTGCCAGCTCACTTAAGTCGGGGGGCGCAGACTATGGCTACACCTTC. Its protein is CASSLKSGGADYGYTF.

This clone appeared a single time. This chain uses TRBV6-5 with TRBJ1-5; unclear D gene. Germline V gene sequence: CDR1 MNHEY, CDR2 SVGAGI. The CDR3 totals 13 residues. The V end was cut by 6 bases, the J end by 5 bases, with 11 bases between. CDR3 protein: CASRPGTDQPQHF. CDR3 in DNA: TGTGCCAGCAGACCGGGAACAGATCAGCCCCAGCATTTT.

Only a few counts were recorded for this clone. CDR3 loop: CASSVGVSSTDTQYF. The CDR3 coding sequence is TGTGCCAGCAGCGTAGGAGTTAGCAGCACAGATACGCAGTATTTT. The chain couples TRBV9 to TRBJ2-3, with D hard to call. This CDR3 spans 15 amino acids. Germline CDR1 SGDLS, CDR2 YYNGEE. The V and J ends lost 0 bases and 0 bases respectively, with 8 bases between them.

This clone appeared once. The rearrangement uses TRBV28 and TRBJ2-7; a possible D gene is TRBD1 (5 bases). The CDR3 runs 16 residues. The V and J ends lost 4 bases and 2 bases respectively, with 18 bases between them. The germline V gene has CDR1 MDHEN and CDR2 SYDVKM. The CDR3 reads CASSSSQVGKTYEQYF. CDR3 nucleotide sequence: TGTGCCAGCAGTTCCTCACAGGTCGGTAAGACCTACGAGCAGTACTTC.

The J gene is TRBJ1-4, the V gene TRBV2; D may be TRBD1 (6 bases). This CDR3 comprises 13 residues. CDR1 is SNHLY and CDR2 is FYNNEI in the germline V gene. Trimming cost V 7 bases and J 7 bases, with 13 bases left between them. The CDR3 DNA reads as TGTGCCAGCAATCAGGGGCCCGGTGAAAAACTGTTTTTT. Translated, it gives CASNQGPGEKLFF.

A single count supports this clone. The CDR3 spells CASSAGGVPNQPQHF. The CDR3 DNA reads as TGTGCCAGCAGTGCGGGAGGGGTCCCTAATCAGCCCCAGCATTTT. This chain uses TRBV2 with TRBJ1-5; maybe TRBD1 (5 bases). There are 15 residues in the CDR3. V was trimmed by 4 bases and J by 4 bases, leaving 14 bases between them. Germline loops: CDR1 SNHLY, CDR2 FYNNEI.

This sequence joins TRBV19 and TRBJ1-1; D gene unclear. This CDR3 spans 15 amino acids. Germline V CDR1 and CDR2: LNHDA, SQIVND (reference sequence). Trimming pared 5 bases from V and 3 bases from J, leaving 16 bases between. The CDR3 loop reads CASSLRHDPDTEAFF. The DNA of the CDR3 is TGTGCCAGTAGTCTCCGACATGATCCCGACACTGAAGCTTTCTTT.